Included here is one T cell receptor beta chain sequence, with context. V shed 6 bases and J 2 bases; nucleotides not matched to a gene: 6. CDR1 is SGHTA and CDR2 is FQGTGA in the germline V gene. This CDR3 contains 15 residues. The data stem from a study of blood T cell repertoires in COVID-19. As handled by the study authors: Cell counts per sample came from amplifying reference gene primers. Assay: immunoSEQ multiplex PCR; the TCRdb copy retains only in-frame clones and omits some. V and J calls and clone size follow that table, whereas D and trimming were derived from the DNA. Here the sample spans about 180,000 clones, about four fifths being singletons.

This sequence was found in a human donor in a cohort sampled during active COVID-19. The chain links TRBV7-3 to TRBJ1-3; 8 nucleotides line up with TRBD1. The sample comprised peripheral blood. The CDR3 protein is CASSATGGPGNTIYF. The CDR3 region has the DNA TGTGCCAGCAGTGCTACAGGGGGGCCTGGAAACACCATATATTTT.